This TCR beta chain stems from a study of T cells expressing NK-cell markers. The wider study: Sorted CD3+CD56+NKG2C+, CD3+CD56+NKG2C- and CD3+CD56-NKG2C+ T cells provided the TCR beta repertoires. Seven of eight sequenced donors tested HCMV-seropositive; one tested seronegative.

Germline values: CDR1 SNHLY, CDR2 FYNNEI. The CDR3 covers 14 residues. A word on this clonotype: Its specificity is not known.

5'RACE template switching built TCR beta cDNA with unique molecular identifiers. TCRdb reprocessed the 5' RACE reads, with one entry per CDR3 protein and no DNA. Here the sample table reports approximately 380,000 distinct CDR3 sequences. Study conclusions and caveats: A range of 1.0-7.0% of CD8+ T cells consisted of dominant NKG2C+ clonotypes in 6 or 7 donors.

The sample taken for sequencing was blood T cells: a sorted CD56 or NKG2C T cell subset, CD4+ or CD8+ T cells, or bulk PBMC T cells (not recorded which). The source of this sequence is a man between 18 and 69 years old in good health. The gene calls are TRBV2 and TRBJ1-2. The CDR3 reads CASSNRVLGGGYTF.